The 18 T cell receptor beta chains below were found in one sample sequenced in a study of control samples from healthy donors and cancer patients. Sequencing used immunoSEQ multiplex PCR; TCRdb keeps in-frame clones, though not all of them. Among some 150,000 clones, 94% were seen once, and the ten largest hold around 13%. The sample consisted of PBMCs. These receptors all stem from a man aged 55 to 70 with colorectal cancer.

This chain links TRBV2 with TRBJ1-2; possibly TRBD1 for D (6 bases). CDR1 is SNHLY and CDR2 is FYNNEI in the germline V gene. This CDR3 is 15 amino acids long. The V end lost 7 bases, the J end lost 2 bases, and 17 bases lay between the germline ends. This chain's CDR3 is CASILTGHPNYGYTF. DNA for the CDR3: TGTGCCAGCATTTTGACAGGCCACCCCAACTATGGCTACACCTTC.

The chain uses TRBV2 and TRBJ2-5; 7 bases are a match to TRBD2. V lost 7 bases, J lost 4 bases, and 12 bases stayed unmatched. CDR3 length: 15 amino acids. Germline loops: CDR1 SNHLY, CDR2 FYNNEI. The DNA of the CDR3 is TGTGCCAGCACAACCCAACGGGCTAGCGGAGAGACCCAGTACTTC. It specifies CASTTQRASGETQYF.

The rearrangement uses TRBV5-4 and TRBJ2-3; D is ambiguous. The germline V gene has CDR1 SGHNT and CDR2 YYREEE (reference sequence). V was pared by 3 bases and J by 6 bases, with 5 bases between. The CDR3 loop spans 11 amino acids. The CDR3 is CASSYYDTQYF. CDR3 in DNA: TGTGCCAGCAGCTATTACGATACGCAGTATTTT.

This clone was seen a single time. DNA of the CDR3: TGTGCCAGCACCCGGGTTGGGGGTGGGGCCAACGTCCTGACTTTC. The encoded protein is CASTRVGGGANVLTF. This chain joins TRBV7-2 and TRBJ2-6; the D call may be TRBD1 or TRBD2 (5 bases each). From germline, CDR1 is SGHTA and CDR2 FQGNSA. V was pared by 7 bases and J by 3 bases, with 13 bases between. The CDR3 has 15 residues.

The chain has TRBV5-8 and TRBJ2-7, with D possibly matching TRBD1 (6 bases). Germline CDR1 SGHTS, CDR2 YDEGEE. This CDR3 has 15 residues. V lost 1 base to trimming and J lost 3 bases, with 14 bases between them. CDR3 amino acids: CASSLIRQGIYEQYF. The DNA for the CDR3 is TGTGCCAGCAGCTTGATCAGGCAGGGGATCTACGAGCAGTACTTC.

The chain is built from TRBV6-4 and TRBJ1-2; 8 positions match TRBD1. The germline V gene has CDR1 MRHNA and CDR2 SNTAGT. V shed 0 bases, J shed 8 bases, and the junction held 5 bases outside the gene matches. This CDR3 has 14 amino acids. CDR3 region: CASSDSQGAYGYTF. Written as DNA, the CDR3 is TGTGCCAGCAGTGACTCGCAGGGGGCGTACGGCTACACCTTC.

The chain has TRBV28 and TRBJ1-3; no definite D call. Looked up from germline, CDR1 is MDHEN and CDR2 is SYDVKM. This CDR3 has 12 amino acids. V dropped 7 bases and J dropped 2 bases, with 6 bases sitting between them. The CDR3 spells CASTRAGNTIYF. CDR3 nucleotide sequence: TGTGCCAGCACTAGGGCTGGAAACACCATATATTTT.

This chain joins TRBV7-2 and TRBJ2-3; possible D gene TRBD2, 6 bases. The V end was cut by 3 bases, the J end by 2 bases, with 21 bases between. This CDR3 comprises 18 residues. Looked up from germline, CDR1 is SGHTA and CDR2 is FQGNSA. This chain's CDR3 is CASSLVRDFRRPTDTQYF. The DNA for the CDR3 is TGTGCCAGCAGCTTGGTCCGGGACTTTCGGCGCCCCACAGATACGCAGTATTTT.

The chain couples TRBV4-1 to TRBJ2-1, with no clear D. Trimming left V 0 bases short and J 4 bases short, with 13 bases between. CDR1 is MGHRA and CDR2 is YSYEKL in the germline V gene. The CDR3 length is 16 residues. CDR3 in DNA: TGCGCCAGCAGCCAAGAAAACAACCCGTTGTACAATGAGCAGTTCTTC. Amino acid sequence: CASSQENNPLYNEQFF.

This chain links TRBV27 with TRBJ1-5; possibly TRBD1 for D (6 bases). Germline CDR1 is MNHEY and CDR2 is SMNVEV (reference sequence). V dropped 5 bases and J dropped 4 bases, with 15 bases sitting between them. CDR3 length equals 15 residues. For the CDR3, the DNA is TGTGCCAGCAGTATAACAGGGCCGGGTAATCAGCCCCAGCATTTT. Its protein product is CASSITGPGNQPQHF.

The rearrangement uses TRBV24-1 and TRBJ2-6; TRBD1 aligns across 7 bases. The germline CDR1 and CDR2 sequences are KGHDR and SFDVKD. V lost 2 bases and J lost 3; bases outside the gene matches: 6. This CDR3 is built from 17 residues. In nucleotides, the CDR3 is TGTGCCACCAGTGATTCAGGGGGAGCTGGTGGGGCCAACGTCCTGACTTTC. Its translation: CATSDSGGAGGANVLTF.

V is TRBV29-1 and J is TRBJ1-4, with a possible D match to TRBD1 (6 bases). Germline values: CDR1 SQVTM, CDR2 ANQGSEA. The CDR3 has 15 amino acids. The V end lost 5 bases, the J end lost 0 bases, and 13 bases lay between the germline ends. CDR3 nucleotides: TGCAGCGTTCTCCCCAGGGGCGCAACTAATGAAAAACTGTTTTTT. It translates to CSVLPRGATNEKLFF.

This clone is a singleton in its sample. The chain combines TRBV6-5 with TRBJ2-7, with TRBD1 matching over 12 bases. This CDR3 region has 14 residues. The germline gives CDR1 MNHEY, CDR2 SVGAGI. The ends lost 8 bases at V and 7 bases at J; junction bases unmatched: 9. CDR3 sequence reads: CASFSGTGGREQYF. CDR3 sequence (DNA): TGTGCCAGCTTTTCCGGGACAGGGGGCCGGGAGCAGTACTTC.

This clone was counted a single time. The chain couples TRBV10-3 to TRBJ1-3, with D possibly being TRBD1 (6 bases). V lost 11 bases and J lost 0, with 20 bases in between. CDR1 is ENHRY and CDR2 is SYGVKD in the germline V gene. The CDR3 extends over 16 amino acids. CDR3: CASQGWDGSSGNTIYF. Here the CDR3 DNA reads TGTGCCTCCCAGGGGTGGGACGGCAGCTCTGGAAACACCATATATTTT.

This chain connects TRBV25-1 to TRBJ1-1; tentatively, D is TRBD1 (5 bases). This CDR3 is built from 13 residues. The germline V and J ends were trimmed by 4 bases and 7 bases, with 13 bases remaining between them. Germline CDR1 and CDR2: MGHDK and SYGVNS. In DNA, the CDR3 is TGTGCCAGCAGTGTTGGCCCGGGGGGTGAAGCTTTCTTT. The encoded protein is CASSVGPGGEAFF.

Here the CDR3 reads CASSQSIHTEAFF. The CDR3 nucleotides read TGCGCCAGCAGCCAGTCGATCCACACTGAAGCTTTCTTT. This chain connects TRBV4-3 to TRBJ1-1; unclear D gene. The germline V and J ends were trimmed by 3 bases and 3 bases, with 8 bases remaining between them. CDR1 LGHNA and CDR2 YSLEER come from the germline V gene. The CDR3 totals 13 residues.

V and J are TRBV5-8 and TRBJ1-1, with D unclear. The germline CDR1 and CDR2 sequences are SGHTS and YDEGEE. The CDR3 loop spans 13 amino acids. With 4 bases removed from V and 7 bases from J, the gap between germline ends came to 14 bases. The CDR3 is CASSKDIGDEAFF. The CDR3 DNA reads TGTGCCAGCAGCAAAGACATCGGAGATGAAGCTTTCTTT.

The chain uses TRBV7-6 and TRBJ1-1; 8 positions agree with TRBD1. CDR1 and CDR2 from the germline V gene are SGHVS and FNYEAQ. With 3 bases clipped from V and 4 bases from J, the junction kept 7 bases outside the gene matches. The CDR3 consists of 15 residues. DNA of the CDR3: TGTGCCAGCAGCTTGATGCAGGGGGCAAGCACTGAAGCTTTCTTT. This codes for CASSLMQGASTEAFF.